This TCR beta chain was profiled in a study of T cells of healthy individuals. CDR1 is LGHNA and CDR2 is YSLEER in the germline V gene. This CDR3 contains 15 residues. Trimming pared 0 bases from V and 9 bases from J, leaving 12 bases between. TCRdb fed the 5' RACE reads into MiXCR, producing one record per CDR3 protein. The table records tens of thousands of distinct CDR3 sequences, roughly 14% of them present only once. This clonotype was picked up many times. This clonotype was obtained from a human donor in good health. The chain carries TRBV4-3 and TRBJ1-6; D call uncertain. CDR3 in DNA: TGCGCCAGCAGCCAAGATTCCGGCAGAATTTCACCCCTCCACTTT. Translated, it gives CASSQDSGRISPLHF.